One and the same sample provided the 10 T cell receptor beta chains below, sequenced in a study of CD8+ T cells in alopecia areata. RNA was isolated and reverse transcribed to cDNA, the sequencing template. Some clones are missing from TCRdb's copy, which holds only in-frame ones; the method was immunoSEQ multiplex PCR. The profile covers around 97,000 clones, with 55% appearing a single time and 8.8% taken by the ten largest. Sequencing was done on a sample of CD4+ T cells sorted from blood. These receptors all stem from a human donor in good health.

The chain is built from TRBV29-1 and TRBJ2-1; 12 bases map to TRBD2. This CDR3 comprises 13 residues. Germline V gives CDR1 SQVTM, CDR2 ANQGSEA. J lost 2 bases, V lost 7 bases, and 0 bases had no gene match. The CDR3 bases are TGCAGCGCTAGCGGGGGGGCCTACAATGAGCAGTTCTTC. Residues: CSASGGAYNEQFF.

A word on this clone: The junction does not match germline at one end; this may be a read error. V gene TRBV19 combines with J gene TRBJ1-5; D unresolved. The CDR3 is 16 amino acids. Germline assignment: CDR1 LNHDA and CDR2 SQIVND (reference sequence). The CDR3 nucleotides read TGTGCGAGTACGAGTACCGAGTCCCTTAGCAATCAGCCCCAGCATTTT. It codes for CASTSTESLSNQPQHF.

This clone has more than one count but fewer than ten. The chain is built from TRBV7-2 and TRBJ2-7; TRBD1 matches 8 bases. The ends lost 8 bases at V and 5 bases at J; junction bases unmatched: 2. Germline V gene lookup returns CDR1 SGHTA and CDR2 FQGNSA. The CDR3 is 11 amino acids. The CDR3 is CASAGGHEQYF. The DNA for the CDR3 is TGTGCCAGCGCAGGGGGCCACGAGCAGTACTTC.

V is TRBV30 and J is TRBJ2-5, with a tentative D call TRBD2 (6 bases). V lost 4 bases and J 2 bases, leaving 11 bases between the germline ends. The CDR3 covers 13 residues. Looked up from germline, CDR1 is GTSNPN and CDR2 is SVGIG (reference sequence). The CDR3 loop is CAWNRGNQETQYF. CDR3 nucleotides: TGTGCCTGGAACCGGGGGAATCAAGAGACCCAGTACTTC.

The CDR3 here is CASSTGQGRSETQYF. The CDR3 DNA reads TGTGCCAGCAGCACCGGACAGGGAAGGTCGGAGACCCAGTACTTC. J is TRBJ2-5 and V is TRBV7-9, with 8 positions matching TRBD1. Germline V gives CDR1 SEHNR, CDR2 FQNEAQ (reference sequence). Unmatched junction bases numbered 10, after V lost 5 bases and J lost 5 bases. The CDR3 is made up of 15 amino acids.

The J gene is TRBJ1-3, the V gene TRBV9; 7 positions match TRBD1. The germline gives CDR1 SGDLS, CDR2 YYNGEE. V trimming: 2 bases; J trimming: 8 bases; junction bases outside the gene matches: 4. The CDR3 sequence is 13 residues long. The CDR3 here is CASSVDRRDTIYF. The CDR3 DNA reads as TGTGCCAGCAGCGTGGACAGGCGGGACACCATATATTTT.

The V call is TRBV29-1, the J call TRBJ2-1, with D maybe TRBD2 (5 bases). The V end was cut by 4 bases, the J end by 4 bases, with 11 bases between. Germline assignment: CDR1 SQVTM and CDR2 ANQGSEA. The CDR3 extends over 13 amino acids. DNA of the CDR3: TGCAGCGTTGGGACTTTCGCTTACAATGAGCAGTTCTTC. Protein sequence: CSVGTFAYNEQFF.

This clone was seen a handful of times. The rearrangement links TRBV5-8 to TRBJ2-1, with 10 positions matching TRBD1. Germline CDR1 reads SGHTS; CDR2 reads YDEGEE. V lost 4 bases and J lost 9; bases outside the gene matches: 7. The CDR3 totals 14 residues. DNA for the CDR3: TGTGCCAGCAGCCGCTGGGACAGGGGTAGTGAGCAGTTCTTC. This sequence encodes CASSRWDRGSEQFF.

Notes on this clone: The germline gene is not matched at one end of the junction; a read error may be the cause. The genes are TRBV7-7 and TRBJ2-5; no reliable D call. Germline CDR1 is SSHAT and CDR2 is FNYEAQ (reference sequence). This CDR3 contains 13 residues. CDR3: CASSLSSQETQYF. The CDR3 DNA sequence: TGTGCTAGCAGCTTATCCAGCCAAGAGACCCAGTACTTC.

The chain combines TRBV29-1 with TRBJ2-1, with D tentatively TRBD1 (5 bases). The V and J ends lost 6 bases and 4 bases respectively, with 22 bases between them. The CDR3 covers 16 residues. Germline V CDR1 and CDR2: SQVTM, ANQGSEA. As DNA, the CDR3 is TGCAGCGTCACGGGCGAGCGTGGGGCCTCATACAATGAGCAGTTCTTC. Translation: CSVTGERGASYNEQFF.